This passage covers 18 T cell receptor beta chains from one sample sequenced in a study of blood T cell repertoires in COVID-19. This table comes from immunoSEQ multiplex PCR, and its TCRdb copy is limited to in-frame clones, with some not included. This repertoire shows roughly 150,000 clones, around 80% found once; its top ten account for 7.3%. Sequencing input: PBMCs or T cells enriched from blood (not recorded which). These TCRs come from a middle-aged man who had recovered from COVID-19.

The V and J genes are TRBV7-8 and TRBJ1-1, with 8 bases matching TRBD1. Per the germline V gene, CDR1 is SGHVS and CDR2 is FQNEAQ. This CDR3 is built from 15 residues. V lost 5 bases to trimming and J lost 0 bases; unmatched junction nucleotides: 5. CDR3 protein: CASSPDRGLNTEAFF. In DNA form, the CDR3 reads TGTGCCAGCAGCCCAGACAGGGGCCTGAACACTGAAGCTTTCTTT. Combining the CDR3 with reference TRBV7-8 and TRBJ1-1 gives the whole variable domain GAGVSQSPRYKVAKRGQDVALRCDPISGHVSLFWYQQALGQGPEFLTYFQNEAQLDKSGLPSDRFFAERPEGSVSTLKIQRTQQEDSAVYLCASSPDRGLNTEAFFGQGTRLTVV.

This clone was found once. This chain connects TRBV2 to TRBJ1-4; 7 positions agree with TRBD1. Germline assignment: CDR1 SNHLY and CDR2 FYNNEI. The V gene end was trimmed by 6 bases and the J gene end by 8 bases; junction bases not matched to a gene: 9. The CDR3 consists of 14 residues. The chain's CDR3 is CASRRDSVLEKLFF. CDR3 DNA: TGTGCCAGCAGGAGGGACAGCGTTTTGGAAAAACTGTTTTTT.

The chain recombines TRBV7-3 with TRBJ2-5, with 8 nucleotides matching TRBD2. CDR3 length: 15 residues. The trim removed 0 bases at V and 2 bases at J, leaving 2 bases unmatched. Germline-derived CDR1 and CDR2 are SGHTA and FQGTGA. This CDR3 reads CASSLTSGKQETQYF. CDR3 in DNA: TGTGCCAGCAGCTTAACTAGCGGGAAACAAGAGACCCAGTACTTC.

The chain joins TRBV6-5 to TRBJ1-1; D is undetermined. CDR3 length: 16 amino acids. V was shortened by 2 bases and J by 0 bases, with 13 bases between the two germline ends. CDR1 is MNHEY and CDR2 is SVGAGI in the germline V gene. The CDR3 coding sequence is TGTGCCAGCAGTTACGGCTCAGATACCCTGAACACTGAAGCTTTCTTT. It translates to CASSYGSDTLNTEAFF.

This clone was picked up a small number of times. The chain combines TRBV7-2 with TRBJ1-2, with TRBD1 as a possible D gene (6 bases). Germline V CDR1 and CDR2: SGHTA, FQGNSA. Trimming took off 0 bases at V and 6 bases at J, with 11 bases between the two ends. The CDR3 is made up of 14 amino acids. CDR3: CASSLAGGRDGYTF. The CDR3 DNA reads TGTGCCAGCAGCTTAGCGGGGGGGCGCGATGGCTACACCTTC.

The chain has TRBV5-4 and TRBJ1-2, with 7 bases identical to TRBD1. This CDR3 region has 15 residues. Germline V lookup: CDR1 SGHNT, CDR2 YYREEE (reference sequence). V lost 3 bases to trimming and J lost 2 bases; unmatched junction nucleotides: 7. CDR3 residues: CASSSPNRGNYGYTF. CDR3 sequence (DNA): TGTGCCAGCAGCTCGCCGAACAGGGGCAACTATGGCTACACCTTC.

The chain is built from TRBV19 and TRBJ1-2; the match to TRBD1 covers 7 bases. Germline CDR1 LNHDA, CDR2 SQIVND (reference sequence). J gave up 8 bases and V 10 bases, and 7 bases lay outside the gene matches. The CDR3 sequence is 11 residues long. The CDR3 nucleotides read TGTGCCACCCAGCAGGGGGACGGCTACACCTTC. Translation gives CATQQGDGYTF.

In this sample, this clone turned up once. V gene TRBV15 combines with J gene TRBJ2-6, with a weak D call TRBD2 (5 bases). The CDR3 has 16 amino acids. Germline CDR1 is LNHNV and CDR2 is YYDKDF (reference sequence). V was pared by 1 base and J by 4 bases, with 11 bases between. The CDR3 nucleotides are TGTGCCACCAGCAGAGTCGAGGGAAACGGGGCCAACGTCCTGACTTTC. Amino acid sequence: CATSRVEGNGANVLTF.

Concerning this clone: At one of its ends the junction is not consistent with the germline gene, which may arise from a read error. The V gene is TRBV4-1, the J gene TRBJ2-7; D uncertain. The CDR3 sequence is 13 residues long. Germline values: CDR1 MGHRA, CDR2 YSYEKL. The DNA for the CDR3 is TGCGCCAGCAGCCAAGATGGTTACTACGAACAGTACTTC. It translates to CASSQDGYYEQYF.

The chain links TRBV6-5 to TRBJ1-1; 8 positions agree with TRBD1. Germline V lookup: CDR1 MNHEY, CDR2 SVGAGI. This CDR3 has 14 residues. The V segment lost 6 bases and the J segment 7 bases; nucleotides outside the gene matches: 10. In DNA, the CDR3 is TGTGCCAGCAGCCCGCCGACAGGGGCTCATGAAGCTTTCTTT. This codes for CASSPPTGAHEAFF.

The chain recombines TRBV7-9 with TRBJ2-7, with 7 bases identical to TRBD1. V was pared by 0 bases and J by 4 bases, with 12 bases of the junction left unmatched. The germline gives CDR1 SEHNR, CDR2 FQNEAQ (reference sequence). The CDR3 sequence is 17 residues long. The CDR3 region has the DNA TGTGCCAGCAGCTTAGCCCCTACAGGCCCAGGGGGATACGAGCAGTACTTC. Its translation: CASSLAPTGPGGYEQYF.

This clone has more than one count but fewer than ten. Germline and junction disagree at one end, which may indicate a read error. The chain is built from TRBV29-1 and TRBJ2-5, with 10 positions matching TRBD2. Germline values: CDR1 SQVTM, CDR2 ANQGSEA. The CDR3 loop spans 15 amino acids. The CDR3 protein is CSAEVQRGGRETQYF. As DNA, the CDR3 is TGCAGCGCTGAAGTCCAGCGGGGGGGCCGTGAGACCCAGTACTTC.

The V call is TRBV7-2, the J call TRBJ2-1, with 10 bases identical to TRBD2. V trimming: 5 bases; J trimming: 4 bases; junction bases outside the gene matches: 5. The CDR3 loop spans 15 amino acids. Germline CDR1 and CDR2: SGHTA and FQGNSA. The chain's CDR3 is CASSISGGPYNEQFF. CDR3 sequence (DNA): TGTGCCAGCAGCATTAGCGGGGGGCCTTACAATGAGCAGTTCTTC.

This chain connects TRBV7-2 to TRBJ2-5, with 7 positions matching TRBD1. The CDR3 has 14 residues. V shed 5 bases and J 2 bases; nucleotides not matched to a gene: 5. Germline CDR1 reads SGHTA; CDR2 reads FQGNSA. The CDR3 DNA reads as TGTGCCAGCAGCCGGGGACAGCTACAAGAGACCCAGTACTTC. The encoded protein is CASSRGQLQETQYF.

This clone was recorded once. This chain uses TRBV4-2 with TRBJ1-1, with D unclear. This CDR3 has 16 amino acids. The V gene's germline CDR1 is LGHNA and CDR2 YNFKEQ. V was cut by 0 bases and J by 4 bases, with 15 bases left in between. Here the CDR3 DNA reads TGTGCCAGCAGCCAAGATAGGAGGGTAAGAGGCACTGAAGCTTTCTTT. Translating gives CASSQDRRVRGTEAFF.

The chain recombines TRBV7-2 with TRBJ2-3; 13 bases line up with TRBD2. The CDR3 totals 17 residues. Germline loops: CDR1 SGHTA, CDR2 FQGNSA. Trimming cost V 3 bases and J 4 bases; bases outside gene matches: 7. CDR3: CASSLATSGGAADTQYF. DNA of the CDR3: TGTGCCAGCAGCTTGGCCACTAGCGGGGGGGCAGCAGATACGCAGTATTTT.

A remark on this clone: The same CDR3 arises from other DNA sequences in this sample as well. The chain employs TRBV11-3 and TRBJ1-3, with TRBD1 matching over 8 bases. CDR1 and CDR2 from the germline V gene are SGHNT and YENEEA. Losses at the gene ends were 3 bases for V and 4 bases for J; bases not matched to a gene: 5. The CDR3 spans 15 residues. CDR3 sequence (DNA): TGTGCCAGCAGCTTGGCAGGGGGCTACGGAAACACCATATATTTT. As protein: CASSLAGGYGNTIYF. The variable domain in full, completed from reference TRBV11-3 and TRBJ1-3, reads EAGVVQSPRYKIIEKKQPVAFWCNPISGHNTLYWYLQNLGQGPELLIRYENEEAVDDSQLPKDRFSAERLKGVDSTLKIQPAELGDSAVYLCASSLAGGYGNTIYFGEGSWLTVV.

V usage is TRBV7-9 and J usage is TRBJ1-3, with a weak D call TRBD1 (5 bases). Trimming left V 5 bases short and J 2 bases short, with 16 bases between. In germline, CDR1 is SEHNR, CDR2 FQNEAQ (reference sequence). This CDR3 contains 16 residues. CDR3 in DNA: TGTGCCAGCAGCGCAAAACGGGGGGAGACTGGAAACACCATATATTTT. Its translation: CASSAKRGETGNTIYF. The entire variable domain, with the rest obtained from reference TRBV7-9 and TRBJ1-3, is as follows: DTGVSQNPRHKITKRGQNVTFRCDPISEHNRLYWYRQTLGQGPEFLTYFQNEAQLEKSRLLSDRFSAERPKGSFSTLEIQRTEQGDSAMYLCASSAKRGETGNTIYFGEGSWLTVV.